One and the same sample provided the 3 T cell receptor beta chains below, sequenced in a study of CD8 T cells in Susac syndrome. Roughly 0.45 to 1 ug RNA was reverse transcribed with random hexamers. TCRdb reanalysed the immunoSEQ multiplex PCR reads using MiXCR and keeps one entry per CDR3 protein. The sample consists of approximately 180,000 distinct CDR3 sequences, about 94% of them appearing once. Sequenced input: CD4+ T cells from PBMCs. Receptors originate from a human donor with multiple sclerosis.

This clonotype has a single count. V gene TRBV30 combines with J gene TRBJ1-6; a weak D match, TRBD1 (5 bases). The CDR3 runs to 15 residues. The germline CDR1 and CDR2 sequences are GTSNPN and SVGIG (reference sequence). The V end lost 1 base, the J end lost 9 bases, and 16 bases lay between the germline ends. The CDR3 loop reads CAWSAGPWGSSPLHF. The CDR3 DNA sequence: TGTGCCTGGAGTGCCGGCCCCTGGGGGTCTTCACCCCTCCACTTT.

The rearrangement uses TRBV3-1 and TRBJ2-7; perhaps TRBD2 as D (5 bases). V dropped 4 bases and J dropped 0 bases, with 10 bases sitting between them. The length of the CDR3 is 14 residues. The germline V gene encodes CDR1 LGHDT and CDR2 YNNKEL (reference sequence). This CDR3 is CASSPYRDSYEQYF. The DNA of the CDR3 is TGTGCCAGCAGCCCATACCGGGACTCCTACGAGCAGTACTTC.

This chain links TRBV5-1 with TRBJ2-1, with 12 bases lining up with TRBD2. The germline gives CDR1 SGHRS, CDR2 YFSETQ. The V gene end was trimmed by 0 bases and the J gene end by 15 bases; junction bases not matched to a gene: 7. The CDR3 is 14 residues long. CDR3 protein: CASSLDLAGGPRFF. CDR3 DNA: TGCGCCAGCAGCTTGGACCTAGCGGGAGGGCCCCGGTTCTTC.